The 32 T cell receptor beta chains below all came from one sample that was sequenced in a study of identical twins (dated by TCRdb to the mid-2010s). The method was 5' RACE. The reads were generated on an Illumina HiSeq 2000. TCRdb redid the processing of the public reads, applying fastp at Q25 and MiXCR, and retained in-frame beta chains. Rows matching on CDR3 protein sequence are summarized as one entry with the most common DNA and genes. A total of approximately 500,000 distinct CDR3 sequences appear in this sample, nearly 15% of them only once. The ten largest clones represent roughly 0.43% of the sample. The sample was also reused in another study, on yellow fever vaccine responses in identical twins.

The specimen sequenced was CD4+ T cells sorted from blood. The source of these receptors is a woman aged 18-29 years in good health.

This clonotype has more than one count but fewer than ten. The chain combines TRBV9 with TRBJ1-1; D is unclear. In germline, CDR1 is SGDLS, CDR2 YYNGEE. The CDR3 sequence is 15 residues long. Trimming pared 0 bases from V and 0 bases from J, leaving 9 bases between. DNA of the CDR3: TGTGCCAGCAGCGTAGGACTGGGATTGAACACTGAAGCTTTCTTT. Translation: CASSVGLGLNTEAFF.

This chain uses TRBV2 with TRBJ1-5, with unresolved D. The CDR3 contains 12 residues. V was clipped by 7 bases and J by 3 bases, with 7 bases between them. Germline assignment: CDR1 SNHLY and CDR2 FYNNEI. The CDR3 loop is CASTNANQPQHF. CDR3 nucleotide sequence: TGTGCCAGCACAAACGCCAATCAGCCCCAGCATTTT.

The V and J genes are TRBV4-1 and TRBJ1-2; the D gene is possibly TRBD1 (5 bases). The CDR3 extends over 14 amino acids. V was cut by 5 bases and J by 4 bases, with 14 bases left in between. Germline lookup yields CDR1 MGHRA and CDR2 YSYEKL. This CDR3 is CASSMDTVIYGYTF. CDR3 DNA: TGCGCCAGCAGCATGGACACAGTCATCTATGGCTACACCTTC.

This clonotype has just a few counts. The V and J genes are TRBV10-3 and TRBJ2-3, with D possibly TRBD1 on 6 matching bases. V lost 8 bases to trimming and J lost 1 base, with 13 bases between them. This CDR3 has 14 amino acids. Germline V lookup: CDR1 ENHRY, CDR2 SYGVKD. The CDR3 bases are TGTGCCATCTGTCCACAGGGAGGCACAGATACGCAGTATTTT. Its protein product is CAICPQGGTDTQYF.

The table lists this clonotype with a few counts. This chain joins TRBV18 and TRBJ1-1; D perhaps matches TRBD1 (5 bases). CDR3 size: 15 residues. The V end lost 3 bases, the J end lost 1 base, and 12 bases lay between the germline ends. In germline, CDR1 is KGHSH, CDR2 LQKENI. The CDR3 sequence: CASSPRTSTNTEAFF. CDR3 DNA: TGTGCCAGCTCACCCCGGACATCAACGAACACTGAAGCTTTCTTT.

The V call is TRBV6-1, the J call TRBJ1-2; D ambiguous. Germline CDR1 reads MNHNS; CDR2 reads SASEGT. Trimming stripped 2 bases from V and 0 bases from J, with 10 bases between. The CDR3 covers 15 residues. Here the CDR3 reads CASSELIQANYGYTF. CDR3 nucleotide sequence: TGTGCCAGCAGTGAATTGATCCAAGCTAACTATGGCTACACCTTC.

The chain is built from TRBV24-1 and TRBJ2-7, with 7 positions matching TRBD1. V trimming: 0 bases; J trimming: 7 bases; junction bases outside the gene matches: 5. Germline V gives CDR1 KGHDR, CDR2 SFDVKD. The CDR3 runs to 14 residues. The CDR3 spells CATSDLAGGWEQYV. The DNA of the CDR3 is TGTGCCACCAGTGATTTGGCAGGGGGATGGGAGCAGTACGTC.

This clonotype appeared a few times. The chain links TRBV5-1 to TRBJ1-4; 7 bases are a match to TRBD1. The CDR3 contains 17 residues. With 0 bases clipped from V and 0 bases from J, the junction kept 5 bases outside the gene matches. Looked up from germline, CDR1 is SGHRS and CDR2 is YFSETQ. DNA for the CDR3: TGCGCCAGCAGCTTGGCGGCAGGGGGTTCAACTAATGAAAAACTGTTTTTT. Its protein product is CASSLAAGGSTNEKLFF.

The chain combines TRBV3-1 with TRBJ2-5, with D possibly TRBD1 on 5 matching bases. The germline V gene encodes CDR1 LGHDT and CDR2 YNNKEL (reference sequence). V gave up 2 bases and J gave up 0 bases, with 10 bases separating them. The CDR3 length is 15 residues. The CDR3 coding sequence is TGTGCCAGCAGCCAAACCGGACACAACCAAGAGACCCAGTACTTC. Amino acid sequence: CASSQTGHNQETQYF.

This clonotype has only a few counts. CDR3 in amino acids: CSALKDSISYEQYF. CDR3 DNA sequence: TGCAGTGCCCTGAAGGACTCTATCTCCTACGAGCAGTACTTC. The V gene is TRBV20-1, the J gene TRBJ2-7; tentative D call: TRBD2 (5 bases). Per the germline V gene, CDR1 is DFQATT and CDR2 is SNEGSKA (reference sequence). V lost 6 bases to trimming and J lost 0 bases, with 15 bases between them. The CDR3 contains 14 residues.

This clonotype was found a few times. The V call is TRBV20-1, the J call TRBJ2-7; 7 bases agree with TRBD2. The germline CDR1 and CDR2 sequences are DFQATT and SNEGSKA (reference sequence). This CDR3 is built from 14 residues. V trimming: 0 bases; J trimming: 9 bases; junction bases outside the gene matches: 11. The CDR3 here is CSARDNKREIVQYF. CDR3 sequence (DNA): TGCAGTGCTAGAGATAATAAGCGGGAAATCGTGCAGTACTTC.

This clonotype came up many times. The rearrangement joins TRBV12-3 or TRBV12-4 to TRBJ2-1, with 9 bases that match TRBD1. The CDR3 has 15 residues. Trimming cost V 1 base and J 9 bases; bases outside gene matches: 7. The CDR3 DNA is TGTGCCAGCAGTTTAGGGGGACAGGGTAGAGGTGAGCAGTTCTTC. Translation gives CASSLGGQGRGEQFF.

V gene TRBV15 combines with J gene TRBJ1-6, with 10 bases that match TRBD1. With 1 base clipped from V and 9 bases from J, the junction kept 3 bases outside the gene matches. CDR3 length equals 15 residues. Germline-derived CDR1 and CDR2 are LNHNV and YYDKDF (reference sequence). For the CDR3, the DNA is TGTGCCACCAGCAGAGCCCGGGACAGGGGTTCACCCCTCCACTTT. Protein sequence: CATSRARDRGSPLHF.

Comment on this clonotype: A read error may explain this, as a much larger clone is one base away. The chain uses TRBV11-2 and TRBJ2-1; a weak D match, TRBD2 (6 bases). Per the germline V gene, CDR1 is SGHAT and CDR2 is FQNNGV. The ends were cut back, 5 bases at V and 9 bases at J, with 20 bases in the middle. The CDR3 has 15 residues. The CDR3 region is CASSPIRGRHSEQFF. In DNA form, the CDR3 reads TGTGCCAGCAGCCCTATCCGGGGGAGACACAGTGAGCAGTTCTTC.

A few counts support this clonotype. The V call is TRBV29-1, the J call TRBJ2-1; 9 bases line up with TRBD1. J was trimmed by 6 bases and V by 7 bases; bases with no gene match: 7. Germline V gives CDR1 SQVTM, CDR2 ANQGSEA. The CDR3 totals 13 residues. The CDR3 sequence: CSAGTGTGNEQFF. The CDR3 nucleotides read TGCAGCGCGGGGACAGGGACGGGCAATGAGCAGTTCTTC.

The table lists this clonotype with a few counts. This chain links TRBV12-3 or TRBV12-4 with TRBJ2-1; 7 nucleotides line up with TRBD2. This CDR3 contains 14 residues. V shed 1 base, J shed 8 bases, and the junction held 5 bases outside the gene matches. This CDR3 reads CASSLGGTTYEQFF. The CDR3 coding sequence is TGTGCCAGCAGTTTAGGCGGGACTACGTATGAGCAGTTCTTC.

For this clonotype: A junction end diverges from the germline sequence, so it may reflect a read error. The chain carries TRBV29-1 and TRBJ1-1, with D possibly matching TRBD1 (5 bases). This CDR3 comprises 12 residues. Germline V gives CDR1 SQVTM, CDR2 ANQGSEA. The DNA of the CDR3 is TGCAGCGTAGTATCAGGGACCACTGAAGCTTCCTTT. This codes for CSVVSGTTEASF.

The J gene is TRBJ1-4, the V gene TRBV7-8, with 7 bases that match TRBD1. The V gene's germline CDR1 is SGHVS and CDR2 FQNEAQ. Germline trimming cut 2 bases from V and 0 bases from J; bases unmatched to any gene: 9. This CDR3 region has 18 residues. The CDR3 DNA sequence: TGTGCCAGCAGCTTATATGACAGGGTCAGGTCAACTAATGAAAAACTGTTTTTT. It yields the protein CASSLYDRVRSTNEKLFF. The entire variable domain, with the rest obtained from reference TRBV7-8 and TRBJ1-4, is as follows: GAGVSQSPRYKVAKRGQDVALRCDPISGHVSLFWYQQALGQGPEFLTYFQNEAQLDKSGLPSDRFFAERPEGSVSTLKIQRTQQEDSAVYLCASSLYDRVRSTNEKLFFGSGTQLSVL.

This clonotype was found a few times. The V call is TRBV13, the J call TRBJ1-6; no clear D gene. The V end was cut by 5 bases, the J end by 6 bases, with 14 bases between. Germline-derived CDR1 and CDR2 are PRHDT and FYEKMQ (reference sequence). This CDR3 spans 15 amino acids. CDR3 coding DNA: TGTGCCAGCAGCGAGCGACCGGGGAGTAATTCACCCCTCCACTTT. Residues: CASSERPGSNSPLHF.

This clonotype has more than one count but fewer than ten. The chain combines TRBV24-1 with TRBJ2-1; no clear D gene. This CDR3 has 13 amino acids. V was clipped by 3 bases and J by 8 bases, with 10 bases between them. Germline values: CDR1 KGHDR, CDR2 SFDVKD. The CDR3 DNA reads TGTGCCACCAGTGATCCGCGGTTCTATGAGCAGTTCTTC. Translating gives CATSDPRFYEQFF.

This chain joins TRBV20-1 and TRBJ2-1; 10 nucleotides agree with TRBD2. The length of the CDR3 is 13 residues. V lost 8 bases to trimming and J lost 7 bases; unmatched junction nucleotides: 8. Germline-derived CDR1 and CDR2 are DFQATT and SNEGSKA (reference sequence). The chain's CDR3 is CSKSGGAKNEQFF. The CDR3 nucleotides are TGCAGTAAGAGCGGGGGGGCTAAAAATGAGCAGTTCTTC.

This clonotype was counted only a few times. The CDR3 DNA is TGTGCCAGCAGCAAAGTTGGTCGCGGGAGGGCTTCCGAGCAGTACTTC. It yields the protein CASSKVGRGRASEQYF. The V call is TRBV21-1, the J call TRBJ2-7; whether TRBD2, the table's D call, matches the DNA was not checked. TRBV21-1 is an annotated pseudogene. This CDR3 is built from 16 residues.

This clonotype was counted between two and nine times. This rearrangement joins TRBV24-1 to TRBJ1-1; 8 bases line up with TRBD1. After removal of 7 bases from V and 3 bases from J, the junction contained 6 bases not matched to a gene. Germline V gene data show CDR1 as KGHDR and CDR2 as SFDVKD. The CDR3 loop spans 14 amino acids. The CDR3 region is CATSKGQGDTEAFF. The CDR3 coding sequence is TGTGCCACCAGCAAAGGACAGGGAGACACTGAAGCTTTCTTT.

The J gene is TRBJ2-7, the V gene TRBV10-3; 9 bases map to TRBD1. Germline trimming cut 9 bases from V and 8 bases from J; bases unmatched to any gene: 11. Germline CDR1 ENHRY, CDR2 SYGVKD. This CDR3 has 13 residues. CDR3 sequence reads: CAIQPGQGIKQYF. CDR3 nucleotides: TGTGCCATTCAACCGGGACAGGGAATAAAGCAGTACTTC.

The chain has TRBV3-1 and TRBJ2-7; weak D call: TRBD2 (7 bases). Per germline, CDR1 LGHDT and CDR2 YNNKEL (reference sequence). Trimming took off 10 bases at V and 5 bases at J, with 33 bases between the two ends. CDR3 length: 18 residues. The CDR3 region has the DNA TGTGCCACCACCAAAGATGACGGGAGACTAGAGGGGGGGCACGAGCAGTACGTC. It specifies CATTKDDGRLEGGHEQYV.

The V and J genes are TRBV28 and TRBJ2-7, with unresolved D. Germline V gene lookup returns CDR1 MDHEN and CDR2 SYDVKM. Between the trimmed V and J ends, which lost 4 bases and 3 bases, there was a span of 13 bases. This CDR3 is built from 14 residues. For the CDR3, the DNA is TGTGCCAGCAGTTCTGTGGCGGAATACTACGAGCAGTACTTC. This sequence encodes CASSSVAEYYEQYF.

This clonotype was observed many times. The chain employs TRBV6-1 and TRBJ2-3, with 10 bases identical to TRBD2. The V gene's germline CDR1 is MNHNS and CDR2 SASEGT. Trimming cost V 5 bases and J 5 bases; bases outside gene matches: 4. The CDR3 covers 14 residues. The CDR3 bases are TGTGCCAGCAGTAGCGGGGGGGCCGAAGATACGCAGTATTTT. This translates into CASSSGGAEDTQYF.

This rearrangement joins TRBV4-2 to TRBJ2-5; maybe TRBD2 (6 bases). From germline, CDR1 is LGHNA and CDR2 YNFKEQ. The V gene lost 1 base and the J gene lost 0 bases, with 15 bases spanning the gap. The CDR3 has 17 amino acids. The CDR3: CASSQAVGDLYQETQYF. The CDR3 region has the DNA TGTGCCAGCAGCCAAGCTGTGGGGGACTTATACCAAGAGACCCAGTACTTC.

This clonotype has ten or more counts. The germline gene is not matched at one end of the junction; a read error may be the cause. The rearrangement joins TRBV12-3 or TRBV12-4 to TRBJ1-5; D is undetermined. The CDR3 is made up of 11 amino acids. CDR3 sequence (DNA): TGTGCCAGCAGCTTAGCCTACTCCCAGCATTTT. This encodes CASSLAYSQHF.

Of note for this clonotype: A much larger clone differs by one base, so this may be a read error. The V gene is TRBV4-2, the J gene TRBJ2-3; D may be TRBD1 or TRBD2 (5 bases each). V was pared by 1 base and J by 5 bases, with 13 bases between. From germline, CDR1 is LGHNA and CDR2 YNFKEQ. The CDR3 is made up of 15 amino acids. CDR3 in DNA: TGTGCCAGCAGCCAAGGTGAGGGGCCGCGAGATACGCAGTATTTT. Encoded protein: CASSQGEGPRDTQYF.

The chain carries TRBV6-1 and TRBJ2-3; 9 bases line up with TRBD2. CDR1 and CDR2 (germline): MNHNS, SASEGT. This CDR3 contains 17 residues. Losses at the gene ends were 5 bases for V and 2 bases for J; bases not matched to a gene: 11. CDR3 nucleotide sequence: TGTGCCAGCAGTCTCTTTGGGAGCGGGGGGTCCACAGATACGCAGTATTTT. Translated: CASSLFGSGGSTDTQYF.

The CDR3 DNA sequence: TGTGCCAGCAGCTCACGGACTAGCGGGGCATATGAGCAGTTCTTC. It encodes CASSSRTSGAYEQFF. The chain has TRBV9 and TRBJ2-1; 12 positions agree with TRBD2. With V trimmed by 4 bases and J by 8 bases, 7 bases remained unmatched. CDR1 SGDLS and CDR2 YYNGEE come from the germline V gene. There are 15 residues in the CDR3.